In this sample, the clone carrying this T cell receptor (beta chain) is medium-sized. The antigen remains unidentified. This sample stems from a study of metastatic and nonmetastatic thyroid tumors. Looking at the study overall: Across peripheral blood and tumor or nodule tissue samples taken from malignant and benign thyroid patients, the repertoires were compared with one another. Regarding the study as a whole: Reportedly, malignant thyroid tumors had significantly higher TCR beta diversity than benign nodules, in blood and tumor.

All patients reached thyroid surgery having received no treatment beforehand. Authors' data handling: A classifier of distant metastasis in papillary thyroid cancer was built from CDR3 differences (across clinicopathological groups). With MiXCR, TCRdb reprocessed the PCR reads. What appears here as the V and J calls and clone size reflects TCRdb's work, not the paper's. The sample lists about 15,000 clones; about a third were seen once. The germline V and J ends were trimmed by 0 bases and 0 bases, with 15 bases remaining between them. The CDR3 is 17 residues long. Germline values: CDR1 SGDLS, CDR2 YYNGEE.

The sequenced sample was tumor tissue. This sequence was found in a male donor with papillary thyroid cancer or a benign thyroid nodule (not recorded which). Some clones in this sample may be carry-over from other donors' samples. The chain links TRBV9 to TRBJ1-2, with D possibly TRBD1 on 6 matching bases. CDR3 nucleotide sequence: TGTGCCAGCAGCGTAGTCGACAGGTGGACCTCTAACTATGGCTACACCTTC. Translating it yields CASSVVDRWTSNYGYTF.